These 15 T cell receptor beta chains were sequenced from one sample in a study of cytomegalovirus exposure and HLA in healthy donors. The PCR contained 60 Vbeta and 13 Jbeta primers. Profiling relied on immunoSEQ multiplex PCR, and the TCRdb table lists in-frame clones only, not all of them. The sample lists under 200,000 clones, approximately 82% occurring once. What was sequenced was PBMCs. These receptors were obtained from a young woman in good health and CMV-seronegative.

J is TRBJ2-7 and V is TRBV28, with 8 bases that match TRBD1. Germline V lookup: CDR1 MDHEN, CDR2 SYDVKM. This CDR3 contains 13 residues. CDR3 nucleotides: TGTGCCAGCAACACTGACAGGGGCTACGAGCAGTGCGTC. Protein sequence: CASNTDRGYEQCV.

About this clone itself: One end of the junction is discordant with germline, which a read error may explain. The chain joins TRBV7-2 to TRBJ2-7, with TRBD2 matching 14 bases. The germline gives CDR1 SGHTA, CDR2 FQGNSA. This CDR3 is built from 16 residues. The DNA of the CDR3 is TGCGCCAGCAGCCAAGACGGGACTAGCGGGAGTTTCGAGCAGTACTTC. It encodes CASSQDGTSGSFEQYF.

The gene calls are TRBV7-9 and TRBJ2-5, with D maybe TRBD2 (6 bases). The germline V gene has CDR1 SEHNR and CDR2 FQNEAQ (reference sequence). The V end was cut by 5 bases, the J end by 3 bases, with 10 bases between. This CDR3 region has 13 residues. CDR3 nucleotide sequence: TGTGCCAGCAGCCCCTGGGAGGAAGAGACCCAGTACTTC. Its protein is CASSPWEEETQYF.

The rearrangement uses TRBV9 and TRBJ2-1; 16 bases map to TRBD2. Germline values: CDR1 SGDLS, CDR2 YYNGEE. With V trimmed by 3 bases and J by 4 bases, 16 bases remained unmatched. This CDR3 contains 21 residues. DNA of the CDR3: TGTGCCAGCAGCGCCCGGGGCGGGACTAGCGGGAGGGCCGACAAGTACAATGAGCAGTTCTTC. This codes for CASSARGGTSGRADKYNEQFF.

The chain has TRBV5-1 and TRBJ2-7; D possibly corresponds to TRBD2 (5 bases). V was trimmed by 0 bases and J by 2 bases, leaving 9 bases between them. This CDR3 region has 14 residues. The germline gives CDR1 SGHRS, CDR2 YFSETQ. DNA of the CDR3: TGCGCCAGCAGCTTGGGGACTCGCACCTACGAGCAGTACTTC. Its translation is CASSLGTRTYEQYF.

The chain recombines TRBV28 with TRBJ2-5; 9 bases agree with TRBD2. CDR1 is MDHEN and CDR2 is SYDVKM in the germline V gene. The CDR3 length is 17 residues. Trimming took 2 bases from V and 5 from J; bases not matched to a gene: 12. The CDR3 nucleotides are TGTGCCAGCAGTTTAGTGTTACTAGCGGGTACTAGGGAGACCCAGTACTTC. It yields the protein CASSLVLLAGTRETQYF.

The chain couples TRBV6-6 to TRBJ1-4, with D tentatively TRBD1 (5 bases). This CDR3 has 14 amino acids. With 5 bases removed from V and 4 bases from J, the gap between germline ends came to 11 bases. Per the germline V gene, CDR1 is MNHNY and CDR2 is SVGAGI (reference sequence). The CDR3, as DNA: TGTGCCAGCAGTCCAGGGTCACTTAATGAAAAACTGTTTTTT. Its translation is CASSPGSLNEKLFF.

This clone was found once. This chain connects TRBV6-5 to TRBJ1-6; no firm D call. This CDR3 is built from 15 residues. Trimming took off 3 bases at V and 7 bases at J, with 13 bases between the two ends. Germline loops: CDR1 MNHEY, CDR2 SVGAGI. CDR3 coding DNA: TGTGCCAGCAGTTATAATGGACTCCAAAATTCACCCCTCCACTTT. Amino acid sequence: CASSYNGLQNSPLHF.

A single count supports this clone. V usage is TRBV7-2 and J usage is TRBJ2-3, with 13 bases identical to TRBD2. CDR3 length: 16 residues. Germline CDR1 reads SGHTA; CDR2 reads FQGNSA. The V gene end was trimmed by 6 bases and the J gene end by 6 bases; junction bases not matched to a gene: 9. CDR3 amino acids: CASRGLAGRFGDTQYF. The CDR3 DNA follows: TGTGCCAGCAGGGGACTAGCGGGGAGGTTTGGGGATACGCAGTATTTT.

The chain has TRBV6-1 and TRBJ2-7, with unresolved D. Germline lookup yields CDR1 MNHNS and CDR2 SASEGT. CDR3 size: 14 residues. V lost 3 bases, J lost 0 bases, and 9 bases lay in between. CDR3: CASSDRFPSYEQYV. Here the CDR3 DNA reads TGTGCCAGCAGTGACAGGTTCCCCTCCTACGAGCAGTACGTC.

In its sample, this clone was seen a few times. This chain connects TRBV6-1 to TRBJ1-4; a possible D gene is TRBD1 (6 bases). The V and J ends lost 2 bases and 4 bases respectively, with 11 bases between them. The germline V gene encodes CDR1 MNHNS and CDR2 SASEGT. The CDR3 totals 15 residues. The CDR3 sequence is CASSERAGVNEKLFF. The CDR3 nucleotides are TGTGCCAGCAGTGAACGGGCAGGGGTTAATGAAAAACTGTTTTTT.

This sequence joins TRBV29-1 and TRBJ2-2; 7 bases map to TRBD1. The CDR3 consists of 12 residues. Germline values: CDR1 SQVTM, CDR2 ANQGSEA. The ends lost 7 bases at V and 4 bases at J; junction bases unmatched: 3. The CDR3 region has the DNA TGCAGCGGACAGGGTGGCACCGGGGAGCTGTTTTTT. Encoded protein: CSGQGGTGELFF.

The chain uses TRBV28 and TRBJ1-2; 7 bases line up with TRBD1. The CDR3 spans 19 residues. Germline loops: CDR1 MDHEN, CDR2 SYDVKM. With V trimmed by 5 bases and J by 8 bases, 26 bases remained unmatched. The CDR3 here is CASSTLYRGPLISENGYTF. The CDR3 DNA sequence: TGTGCCAGCAGTACCCTATACAGGGGACCGCTGATTAGTGAGAACGGCTACACCTTC.

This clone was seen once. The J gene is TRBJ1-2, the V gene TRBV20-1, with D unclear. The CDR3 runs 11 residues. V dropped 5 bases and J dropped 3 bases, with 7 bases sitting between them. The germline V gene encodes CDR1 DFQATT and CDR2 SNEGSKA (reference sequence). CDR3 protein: CSAGLDYGYTF. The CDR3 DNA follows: TGCAGTGCTGGCCTGGACTATGGCTACACCTTC.

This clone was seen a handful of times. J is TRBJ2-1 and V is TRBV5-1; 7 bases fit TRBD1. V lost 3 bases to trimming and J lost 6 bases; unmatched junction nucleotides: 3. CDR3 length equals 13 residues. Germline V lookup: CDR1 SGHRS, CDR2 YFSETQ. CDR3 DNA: TGCGCCAGCAGCTCGGGACAGTCCAATGAGCAGTTCTTC. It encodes CASSSGQSNEQFF. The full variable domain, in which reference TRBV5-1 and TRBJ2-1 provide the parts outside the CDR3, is KAGVTQTPRYLIKTRGQQVTLSCSPISGHRSVSWYQQTPGQGLQFLFEYFSETQRNKGNFPGRFSGRQFSNSRSEMNVSTLELGDSALYLCASSSGQSNEQFFGPGTRLTVL.